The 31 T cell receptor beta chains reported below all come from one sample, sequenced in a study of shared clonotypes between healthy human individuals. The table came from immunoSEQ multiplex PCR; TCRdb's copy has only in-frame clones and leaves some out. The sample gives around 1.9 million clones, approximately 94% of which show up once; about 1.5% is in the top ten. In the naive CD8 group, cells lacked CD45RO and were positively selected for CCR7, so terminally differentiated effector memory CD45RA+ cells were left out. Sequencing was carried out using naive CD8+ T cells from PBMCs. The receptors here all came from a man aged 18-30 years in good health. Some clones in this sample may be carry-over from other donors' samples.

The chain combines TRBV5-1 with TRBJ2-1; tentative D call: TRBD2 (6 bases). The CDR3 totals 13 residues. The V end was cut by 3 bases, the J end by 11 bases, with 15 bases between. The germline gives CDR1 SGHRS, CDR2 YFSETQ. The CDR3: CASSWEDRGKQFF. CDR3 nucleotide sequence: TGCGCCAGCAGCTGGGAGGATCGTGGGAAGCAGTTCTTC.

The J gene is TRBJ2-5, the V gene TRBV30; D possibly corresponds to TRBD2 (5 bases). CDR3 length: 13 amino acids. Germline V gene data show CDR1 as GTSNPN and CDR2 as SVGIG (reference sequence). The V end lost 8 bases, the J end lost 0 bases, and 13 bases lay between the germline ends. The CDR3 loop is CARLDWNQETQYF. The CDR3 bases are TGTGCCCGGCTGGACTGGAACCAAGAGACCCAGTACTTC.

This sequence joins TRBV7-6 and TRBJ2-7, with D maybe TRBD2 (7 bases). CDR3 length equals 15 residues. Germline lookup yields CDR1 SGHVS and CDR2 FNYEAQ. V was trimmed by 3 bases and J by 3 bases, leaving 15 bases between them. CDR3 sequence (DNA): TGTGCCAGCAGCTTTGGGGGCGGGAGAAACTACGAGCAGTACTTC. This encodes CASSFGGGRNYEQYF.

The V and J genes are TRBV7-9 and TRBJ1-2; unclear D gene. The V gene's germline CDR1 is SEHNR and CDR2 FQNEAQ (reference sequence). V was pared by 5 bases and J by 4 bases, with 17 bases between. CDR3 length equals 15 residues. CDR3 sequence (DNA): TGTGCCAGCAGCGCCGGCCGGGGTATGGCCTATGGCTACACCTTC. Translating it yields CASSAGRGMAYGYTF.

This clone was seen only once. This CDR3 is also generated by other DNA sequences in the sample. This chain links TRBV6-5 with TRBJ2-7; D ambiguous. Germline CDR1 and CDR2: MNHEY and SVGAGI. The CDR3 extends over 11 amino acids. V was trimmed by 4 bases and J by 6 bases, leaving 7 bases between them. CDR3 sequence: CASSSGIEQYF. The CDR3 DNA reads TGTGCCAGCAGTTCCGGAATCGAGCAGTACTTC.

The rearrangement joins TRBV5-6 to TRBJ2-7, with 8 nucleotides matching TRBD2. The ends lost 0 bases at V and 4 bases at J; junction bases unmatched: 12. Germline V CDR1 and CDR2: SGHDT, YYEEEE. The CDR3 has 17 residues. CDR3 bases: TGTGCCAGCAGCTTGGCATTTGACGGGAGGGGCGAATACGAGCAGTACTTC. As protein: CASSLAFDGRGEYEQYF.

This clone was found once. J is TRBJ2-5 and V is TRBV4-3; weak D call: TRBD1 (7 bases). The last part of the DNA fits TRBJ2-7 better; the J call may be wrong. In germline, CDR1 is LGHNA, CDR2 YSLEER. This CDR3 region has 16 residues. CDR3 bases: TGCGCCAGCAGCCAAGATGGAGGGGGCGCCTCCTACGAGCAGTACTTC. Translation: CASSQDGGGASYEQYF.

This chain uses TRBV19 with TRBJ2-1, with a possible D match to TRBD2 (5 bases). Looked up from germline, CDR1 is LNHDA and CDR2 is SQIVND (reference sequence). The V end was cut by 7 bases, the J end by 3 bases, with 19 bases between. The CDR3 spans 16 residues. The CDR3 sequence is CASTLLAGAGYNEQFF. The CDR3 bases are TGTGCCAGTACTCTGCTCGCGGGCGCAGGCTACAATGAGCAGTTCTTC.

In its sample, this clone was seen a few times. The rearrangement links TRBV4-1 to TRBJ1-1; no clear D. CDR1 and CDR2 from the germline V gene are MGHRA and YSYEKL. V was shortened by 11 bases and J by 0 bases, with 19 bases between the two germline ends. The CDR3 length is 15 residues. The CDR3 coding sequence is TGCGCCGGCCGGGAATCTCCCTCGATGAACACTGAAGCTTTCTTT. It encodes CAGRESPSMNTEAFF.

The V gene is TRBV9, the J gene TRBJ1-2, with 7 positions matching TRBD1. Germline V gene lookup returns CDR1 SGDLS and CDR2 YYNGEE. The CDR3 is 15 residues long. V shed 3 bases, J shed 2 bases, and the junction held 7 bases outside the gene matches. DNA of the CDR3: TGTGCCAGCAGCGGGCCAGGACAGGCGAACTATGGCTACACCTTC. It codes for CASSGPGQANYGYTF.

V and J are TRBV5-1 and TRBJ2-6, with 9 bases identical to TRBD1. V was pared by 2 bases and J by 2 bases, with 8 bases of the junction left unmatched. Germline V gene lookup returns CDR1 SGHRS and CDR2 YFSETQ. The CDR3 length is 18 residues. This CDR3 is CASSLTGQGGPGANVLTF. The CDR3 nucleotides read TGCGCCAGCAGCTTAACGGGACAGGGTGGTCCTGGGGCCAACGTCCTGACTTTC.

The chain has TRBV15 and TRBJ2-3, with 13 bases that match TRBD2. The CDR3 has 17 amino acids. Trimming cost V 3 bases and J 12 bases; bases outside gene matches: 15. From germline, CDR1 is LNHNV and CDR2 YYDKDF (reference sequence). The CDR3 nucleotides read TGTGCCACCAGCAGTTCCGGGACTAGCGGGACCCATGGAACCCAGTATTTT. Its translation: CATSSSGTSGTHGTQYF.

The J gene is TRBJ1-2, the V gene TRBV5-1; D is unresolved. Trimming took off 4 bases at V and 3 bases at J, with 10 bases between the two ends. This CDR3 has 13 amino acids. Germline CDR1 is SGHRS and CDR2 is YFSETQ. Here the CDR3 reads CASSSRDDYGYTF. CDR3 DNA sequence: TGCGCCAGCAGCAGTAGGGATGACTATGGCTACACCTTC.

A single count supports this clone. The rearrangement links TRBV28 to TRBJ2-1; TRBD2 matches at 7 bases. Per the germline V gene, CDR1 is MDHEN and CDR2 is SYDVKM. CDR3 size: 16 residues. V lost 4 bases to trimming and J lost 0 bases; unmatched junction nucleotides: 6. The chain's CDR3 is CASSSVGGSSYNEQFF. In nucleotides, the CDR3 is TGTGCCAGCAGTTCCGTGGGGGGGAGCTCCTACAATGAGCAGTTCTTC.

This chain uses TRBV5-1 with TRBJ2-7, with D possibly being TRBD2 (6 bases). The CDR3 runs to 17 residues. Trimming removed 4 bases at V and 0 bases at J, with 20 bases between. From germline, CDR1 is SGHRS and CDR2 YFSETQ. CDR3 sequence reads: CASSPKWAAGSSYEQYF. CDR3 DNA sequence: TGCGCCAGCAGCCCGAAATGGGCGGCGGGGTCCTCCTACGAGCAGTACTTC.

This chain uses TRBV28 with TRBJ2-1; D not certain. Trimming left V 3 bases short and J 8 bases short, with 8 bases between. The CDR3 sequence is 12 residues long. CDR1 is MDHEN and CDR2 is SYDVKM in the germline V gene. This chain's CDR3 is CASSLDGHEQFF. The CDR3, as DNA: TGTGCCAGCAGTTTGGACGGCCATGAGCAGTTCTTC.

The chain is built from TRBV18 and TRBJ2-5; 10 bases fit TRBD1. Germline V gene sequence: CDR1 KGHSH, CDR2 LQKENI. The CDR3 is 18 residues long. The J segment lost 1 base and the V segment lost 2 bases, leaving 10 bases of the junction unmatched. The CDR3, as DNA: TGTGCCAGCTCACCAAATACGGGACAGGGGCGCCTCCAAGAGACCCAGTACTTC. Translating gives CASSPNTGQGRLQETQYF. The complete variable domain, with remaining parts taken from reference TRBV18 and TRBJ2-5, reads NAGVMQNPRHLVRRRGQEARLRCSPMKGHSHVYWYRQLPEEGLKFMVYLQKENIIDESGMPKERFSAEFPKEGPSILRIQQVVRGDSAAYFCASSPNTGQGRLQETQYFGPGTRLLVL.

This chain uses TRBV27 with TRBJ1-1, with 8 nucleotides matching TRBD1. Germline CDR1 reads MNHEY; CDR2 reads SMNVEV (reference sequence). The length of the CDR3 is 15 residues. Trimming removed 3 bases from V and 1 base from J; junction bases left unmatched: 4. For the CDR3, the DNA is TGTGCCAGCAGTTTGAGGACAGGGTGGAACACTGAAGCTTTCTTT. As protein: CASSLRTGWNTEAFF.

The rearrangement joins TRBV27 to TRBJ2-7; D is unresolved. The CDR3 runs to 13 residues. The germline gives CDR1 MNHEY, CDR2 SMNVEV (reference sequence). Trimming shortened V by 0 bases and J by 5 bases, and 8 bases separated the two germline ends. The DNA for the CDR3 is TGTGCCAGCAGTTTATCGTTTGGGAACGAGCAGTACTTC. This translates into CASSLSFGNEQYF.

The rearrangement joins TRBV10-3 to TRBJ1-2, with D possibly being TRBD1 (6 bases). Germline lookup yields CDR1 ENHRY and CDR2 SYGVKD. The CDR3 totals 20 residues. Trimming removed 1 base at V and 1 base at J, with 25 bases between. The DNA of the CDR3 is TGTGCCATCAGTGAGTGGCGGAATCGAGTTCATGGAGGGGGTAACTATGGCTACACCTTC. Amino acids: CAISEWRNRVHGGGNYGYTF.

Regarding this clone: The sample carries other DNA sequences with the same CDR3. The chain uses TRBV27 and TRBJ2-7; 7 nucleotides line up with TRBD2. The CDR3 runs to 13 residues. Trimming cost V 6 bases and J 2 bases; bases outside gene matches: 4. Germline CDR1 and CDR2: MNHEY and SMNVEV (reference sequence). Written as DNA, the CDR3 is TGTGCCAGCAGGCCGCGGGGGACCTACGAGCAGTACTTC. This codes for CASRPRGTYEQYF.

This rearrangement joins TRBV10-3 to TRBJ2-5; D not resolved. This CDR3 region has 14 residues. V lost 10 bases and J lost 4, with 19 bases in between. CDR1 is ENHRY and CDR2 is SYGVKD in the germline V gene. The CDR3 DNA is TGTGCCACCGGGCCCCAGATAAACGTAGAGACCCAGTACTTC. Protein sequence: CATGPQINVETQYF.

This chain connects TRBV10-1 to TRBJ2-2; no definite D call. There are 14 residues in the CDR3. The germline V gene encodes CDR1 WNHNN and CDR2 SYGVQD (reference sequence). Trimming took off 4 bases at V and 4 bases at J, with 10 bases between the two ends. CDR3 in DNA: TGCGCCAGCAGTGTAAAGGGTTCCACCGGGGAGCTGTTTTTT. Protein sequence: CASSVKGSTGELFF.

CDR3 residues: CASSQTGAPLWTGELFF. The CDR3 region has the DNA TGCGCCAGCAGCCAAACCGGGGCGCCCCTGTGGACCGGGGAGCTGTTTTTT. The chain couples TRBV4-1 to TRBJ2-2, with D possibly called TRBD1 or TRBD2 (5 bases each). V was cut by 2 bases and J by 5 bases, with 18 bases left in between. In germline, CDR1 is MGHRA, CDR2 YSYEKL. The CDR3 is made up of 17 amino acids.

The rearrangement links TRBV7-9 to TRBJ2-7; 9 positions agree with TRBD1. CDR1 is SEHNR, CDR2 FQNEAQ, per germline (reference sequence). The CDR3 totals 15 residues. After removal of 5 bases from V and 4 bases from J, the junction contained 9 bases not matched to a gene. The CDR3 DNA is TGTGCCAGCAGCGGGACGAGGACAGGGGTTTACGAGCAGTACTTC. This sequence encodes CASSGTRTGVYEQYF.

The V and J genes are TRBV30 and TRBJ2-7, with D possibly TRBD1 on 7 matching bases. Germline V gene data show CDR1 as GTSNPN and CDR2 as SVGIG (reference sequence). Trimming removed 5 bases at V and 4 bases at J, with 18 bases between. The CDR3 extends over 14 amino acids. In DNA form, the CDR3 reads TGTGCCTGGGGAGGGCGAGGGGGCGGTTACGAGCAGTACTTC. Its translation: CAWGGRGGGYEQYF.

CDR3 loop: CASSLVANEQFF. The CDR3 DNA is TGTGCCAGCAGCTTGGTTGCCAATGAGCAGTTCTTC. This chain connects TRBV5-6 to TRBJ2-1; D is unclear. The CDR3 contains 12 residues. The V end lost 0 bases, the J end lost 6 bases, and 4 bases lay between the germline ends. Germline CDR1 SGHDT, CDR2 YYEEEE.

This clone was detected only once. The CDR3 is CASSLFPGSNTGELFF. As DNA, the CDR3 is TGTGCCAGCAGCTTATTTCCAGGGTCGAACACCGGGGAGCTGTTTTTT. This sequence joins TRBV11-2 and TRBJ2-2; TRBD1 might be the D (5 bases). Germline V gene data show CDR1 as SGHAT and CDR2 as FQNNGV. Trimming left V 2 bases short and J 0 bases short, with 10 bases between. The CDR3 has 16 residues.

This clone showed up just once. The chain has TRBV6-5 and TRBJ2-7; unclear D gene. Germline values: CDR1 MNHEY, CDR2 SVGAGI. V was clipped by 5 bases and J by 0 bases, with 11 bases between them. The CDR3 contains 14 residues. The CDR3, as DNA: TGTGCCAGCAGTACCTGGACCAGCTCCTACGAGCAGTACTTC. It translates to CASSTWTSSYEQYF.

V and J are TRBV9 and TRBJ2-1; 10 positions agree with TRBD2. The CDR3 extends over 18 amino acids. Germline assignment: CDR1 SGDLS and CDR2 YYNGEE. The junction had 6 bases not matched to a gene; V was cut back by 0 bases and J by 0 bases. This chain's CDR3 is CASSVAGASGSSYNEQFF. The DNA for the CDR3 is TGTGCCAGCAGCGTAGCTGGGGCTAGCGGGAGCTCCTACAATGAGCAGTTCTTC.

The CDR3 sequence: CASSLFGGAVVSNQPQHF. The CDR3 DNA follows: TGTGCCAGCAGCTTGTTCGGGGGCGCCGTGGTCAGCAATCAGCCCCAGCATTTT. V is TRBV7-2 and J is TRBJ1-5; D may be TRBD1 (6 bases). V lost 3 bases to trimming and J lost 1 base, with 19 bases between them. This CDR3 is built from 18 residues. Germline CDR1 is SGHTA and CDR2 is FQGNSA.